This T cell receptor (beta chain) was recorded in a study of read filtering for tumor transcriptome and immune sequencing. Trimming cost V 7 bases and J 0 bases, with 13 bases left between them. Germline V CDR1 and CDR2: LNHDA, SQIVND (reference sequence). The CDR3 covers 15 residues. The library was built from approximately 400 ng RNA with molecular barcoded adaptors for alpha/delta and beta/gamma chains. TCRdb independently ran MiXCR on the reads; one entry per CDR3 protein. The sample lists about 35,000 distinct CDR3 sequences, roughly an eighth occurring once. This clonotype was found many times. J is TRBJ1-5 and V is TRBV19; no reliable D call. This TCR derives from a donor aged 40 or over with multiple myeloma. The specimen was a population of CD138-negative cells sorted from bone marrow. The CDR3 nucleotides read TGTGCCAGTACCCTCGGGTCGGGTAGCAATCAGCCCCAGCATTTT. This gives the protein CASTLGSGSNQPQHF.